What follows describes a single T cell receptor (beta chain). The antigen is undetermined. MiXCR was run by TCRdb on the 5' RACE reads, yielding one entry per CDR3 protein. The data hold about 240,000 distinct CDR3 sequences, with approximately 9% observed a single time. Germline CDR1 SGHRS, CDR2 YFSETQ. V lost 4 bases and J lost 2, with 8 bases in between. The CDR3 runs 13 residues. The data originate from a study of T-cell memory formation after mild COVID-19. In the study overall: TCR clusters were mostly donor specific.

Regarding the study as a whole: The authors did not confirm SARS-CoV-2 specificity of second-wave clones peaking day 37. Memory sampled before infection contained some responding clones, suggesting cross-reactive memory joined.

The V and J genes are TRBV5-1 and TRBJ2-3; D perhaps matches TRBD2 (5 bases). The sample taken for sequencing was PBMCs or a T cell subset sorted from them (not recorded which). This sequence originates from a man between 18 and 29 years old who had mild COVID-19 (a few samples of this study predate the infection). Cell type and time point are not known. The CDR3 loop is CASSALATDTQYF. For the CDR3, the DNA is TGCGCCAGCAGCGCGCTAGCCACAGATACGCAGTATTTT.